This TCR beta chain is drawn from a study of cytomegalovirus exposure and HLA in healthy donors. The CDR3 has 15 amino acids. The V gene lost 2 bases and the J gene lost 5 bases, with 16 bases spanning the gap. Germline loops: CDR1 SEHNR, CDR2 FQNEAQ (reference sequence). Concerning this clone itself: The antigen remains undetermined.

The data were produced by immunoSEQ multiplex PCR, yet TCRdb's version contains in-frame clones alone and is incomplete. The sample consists of some 98,000 clones, approximately 84% of them appearing once. Findings and caveats of the study: Both high specificity and high sensitivity reportedly marked the classifier's diagnosis of cytomegalovirus status. Most TCR sequences showed up rarely, but some public TCRs showed up in many donors. Subsequent analysis found a tendency for first-cohort TCR clusters to co-occur within the 110 or so validation repertoires.

This rearrangement joins TRBV7-9 to TRBJ2-7; D unclear. Sample: PBMCs. The sequence came from a man aged 18 to 29 in good health and CMV-seropositive. This chain's CDR3 is CASSLQTGEVDEQYF. DNA of the CDR3: TGTGCCAGCAGCTTACAGACTGGTGAGGTGGACGAGCAGTACTTC.